This TCR beta chain appears in the sequencing data of a study of cytomegalovirus exposure and HLA in healthy donors. Overall study findings and caveats: There were some V segments, including TRBV6-2 and TRBV6-3, excluded as indistinguishable. Cytomegalovirus association was assigned to about 150 TCR beta chains. V- and J-gene trimming in TCR beta was tied to a missense DCLRE1C variant by an analysis performed later. What a later analysis reportedly showed was that an Asian-associated ancestry cluster had fewer N-insertions than the approximately 700-donor mean.

With 60 Vbeta and 13 Jbeta primers, the PCR was carried out. Sequencing was performed with immunoSEQ multiplex PCR; in TCRdb, only in-frame clones are kept and a portion is missing. Of 90,000 to 140,000 clones listed, 60% to 80% are singletons. The CDR3 loop spans 14 amino acids. Germline-derived CDR1 and CDR2 are MGHRA and YSYEKL. V lost 4 bases, J lost 4 bases, and 11 bases lay in between. On this clone: Its antigen is undetermined.

The sample consisted of PBMCs. The V gene is TRBV4-1, the J gene TRBJ2-1, with a weak D call TRBD1 (5 bases). The receptor's source is a young man in good health and CMV-seronegative. In DNA form, the CDR3 reads TGCGCCAGCAGCCGAACCACAGGATACAATGAGCAGTTCTTC. Protein: CASSRTTGYNEQFF.